This T cell receptor (beta chain) was obtained from a study of cytomegalovirus exposure and HLA in healthy donors. Study-wide findings and caveats: The Asian-associated ancestry cluster reportedly had fewer N-insertions than the approximately 670-donor mean in a later analysis.

This donor lacks a recorded CMV serostatus. The PCR was carried out with 60 Vbeta primers and 13 Jbeta primers. The repertoire was sequenced with immunoSEQ multiplex PCR; TCRdb's copy has only in-frame clones and lacks some. The sample yields roughly 70,000 clones, around two thirds seen once. Note on this clone: Its target is unknown.

The TCR originated in a human donor in good health. Sequencing was carried out using PBMCs.

Written as DNA, the CDR3 is TGTGCCAGCAGCCCGGACGGGAGCTCTGGAAACACCATATATTTT. Translation: CASSPDGSSGNTIYF. This chain links TRBV5-4 with TRBJ1-3; the D is unclear. The CDR3 has 15 residues. CDR1 is SGHNT and CDR2 is YYREEE in the germline V gene (reference sequence). The V gene lost 4 bases and the J gene lost 0 bases, with 11 bases spanning the gap.